The 22 T cell receptor beta chains below all came from one sample that was sequenced in a study of blood T cell repertoires in COVID-19. Profiling relied on immunoSEQ multiplex PCR, and the TCRdb table lists in-frame clones only, not all of them. The data show 300,000 to 350,000 clones, about 86% seen once. Sample: peripheral blood. These receptors were obtained from a man aged 25 to 40 with active or convalescent COVID-19.

The genes are TRBV4-3 and TRBJ1-3; D gene ambiguous. V lost 1 base and J 1 base, leaving 2 bases between the germline ends. This CDR3 region has 13 residues. Germline V gives CDR1 LGHNA, CDR2 YSLEER. CDR3 in amino acids: CASSQVSGNTIYF. DNA for the CDR3: TGCGCCAGCAGCCAAGTATCTGGAAACACCATATATTTT.

The rearrangement uses TRBV4-2 and TRBJ2-2; a weak D match, TRBD2 (7 bases). V was trimmed by 3 bases and J by 5 bases, leaving 13 bases between them. The germline V gene has CDR1 LGHNA and CDR2 YNFKEQ. CDR3 length equals 15 residues. The chain's CDR3 is CASSQGGAATGELFF. DNA for the CDR3: TGTGCCAGCAGCCAGGGGGGGGCGGCAACCGGGGAGCTGTTTTTT.

The chain employs TRBV29-1 and TRBJ1-1; the match to TRBD1 covers 8 bases. The CDR3 consists of 11 residues. With V trimmed by 6 bases and J by 5 bases, 2 bases remained unmatched. Germline values: CDR1 SQVTM, CDR2 ANQGSEA. This chain's CDR3 is CSVTGDTEAFF. The CDR3 DNA sequence: TGCAGCGTGACAGGGGATACTGAAGCTTTCTTT.

The chain has TRBV28 and TRBJ2-3, with TRBD2 matching over 14 bases. The CDR3 loop spans 17 amino acids. The V and J ends lost 3 bases and 6 bases, in that order; junction bases with no gene match: 8. Germline V gene lookup returns CDR1 MDHEN and CDR2 SYDVKM. CDR3 loop: CASSLYGTSGSSDTQYF. The CDR3 bases are TGTGCCAGCAGTTTGTACGGGACTAGCGGGAGTAGCGATACGCAGTATTTT.

The chain has TRBV5-4 and TRBJ2-1, with 7 nucleotides matching TRBD2. The CDR3 extends over 14 amino acids. J was trimmed by 8 bases and V by 0 bases; bases with no gene match: 5. Germline-derived CDR1 and CDR2 are SGHNT and YYREEE (reference sequence). CDR3 residues: CASSLGGREDEQFF. The CDR3 DNA reads as TGTGCCAGCAGCTTGGGAGGGAGGGAGGATGAGCAGTTCTTC.

The chain joins TRBV30 to TRBJ2-3, with TRBD1 matching 9 bases. From germline, CDR1 is GTSNPN and CDR2 SVGIG (reference sequence). The V gene end was trimmed by 0 bases and the J gene end by 3 bases; junction bases not matched to a gene: 4. The CDR3 runs 15 residues. This chain's CDR3 is CAWSVWDRVTDTQYF. CDR3 bases: TGTGCCTGGAGTGTATGGGACAGGGTTACAGATACGCAGTATTTT.

The chain couples TRBV4-2 to TRBJ1-1; D not certain. This CDR3 spans 14 amino acids. CDR1 is LGHNA and CDR2 is YNFKEQ in the germline V gene. V was pared by 4 bases and J by 4 bases, with 13 bases between. The CDR3 DNA follows: TGTGCCAGCAGCCCCTCTCTTGAGGGCACTGAAGCTTTCTTT. As protein: CASSPSLEGTEAFF.

The genes are TRBV7-9 and TRBJ2-5; 8 positions match TRBD1. Germline loops: CDR1 SEHNR, CDR2 FQNEAQ (reference sequence). Losses at the gene ends were 5 bases for V and 5 bases for J; bases not matched to a gene: 13. The CDR3 loop spans 16 amino acids. As DNA, the CDR3 is TGTGCCAGCAGCCCACGGACAGGGACGGGGGTGGAGACCCAGTACTTC. It codes for CASSPRTGTGVETQYF. Full variable domain (rest looked up from reference TRBV7-9 and TRBJ2-5): DTGVSQNPRHKITKRGQNVTFRCDPISEHNRLYWYRQTLGQGPEFLTYFQNEAQLEKSRLLSDRFSAERPKGSFSTLEIQRTEQGDSAMYLCASSPRTGTGVETQYFGPGTRLLVL.

This clone was seen just once. V gene TRBV2 combines with J gene TRBJ1-5, with D unclear. V dropped 2 bases and J dropped 1 base, with 6 bases sitting between them. Per the germline V gene, CDR1 is SNHLY and CDR2 is FYNNEI. This CDR3 has 14 amino acids. DNA of the CDR3: TGTGCCAGCAGTGAATGGGCCAGCAATCAGCCCCAGCATTTT. It specifies CASSEWASNQPQHF. Full variable domain (outside the CDR3, taken from reference TRBV2 and TRBJ1-5): EPEVTQTPSHQVTQMGQEVILRCVPISNHLYFYWYRQILGQKVEFLVSFYNNEISEKSEIFDDQFSVERPDGSNFTLKIRSTKLEDSAMYFCASSEWASNQPQHFGDGTRLSIL.

The chain uses TRBV11-3 and TRBJ1-1, with 7 positions matching TRBD1. The CDR3 consists of 12 residues. The J segment lost 5 bases and the V segment lost 8 bases, leaving 5 bases of the junction unmatched. From germline, CDR1 is SGHNT and CDR2 YENEEA. For the CDR3, the DNA is TGTGCCAGCGGACAGGTCGGGACTGAAGCTTTCTTT. This translates into CASGQVGTEAFF.

This clone is a singleton in its sample. In DNA form, the CDR3 reads TGCAGCGTTGTCACCTGGGGGGGCGACGAAGCTTTCTTT. It specifies CSVVTWGGDEAFF. The rearrangement uses TRBV29-1 and TRBJ1-1; D might be TRBD1 (6 bases). This CDR3 has 13 residues. Germline V CDR1 and CDR2: SQVTM, ANQGSEA. V was clipped by 4 bases and J by 8 bases, with 17 bases between them.

The chain combines TRBV29-1 with TRBJ1-1; 8 bases align to TRBD1. Unmatched junction bases numbered 5, after V lost 3 bases and J lost 8 bases. CDR1 is SQVTM and CDR2 is ANQGSEA in the germline V gene. The CDR3 is made up of 12 amino acids. Here the CDR3 reads CSVDSGQGEAFF. CDR3 nucleotides: TGCAGCGTTGATAGCGGACAGGGCGAAGCTTTCTTT.

This chain uses TRBV11-2 with TRBJ2-1; a possible D gene is TRBD1 (5 bases). With 0 bases removed from V and 5 bases from J, the gap between germline ends came to 17 bases. There are 17 residues in the CDR3. CDR1 and CDR2 from the germline V gene are SGHAT and FQNNGV. The CDR3 DNA reads as TGTGCCAGCAGCTTAGATCAACGGGCAGGGCTTAACAATGAGCAGTTCTTC. Its translation: CASSLDQRAGLNNEQFF.

The V gene is TRBV4-1, the J gene TRBJ2-7; D is possibly TRBD2 (6 bases). Germline V CDR1 and CDR2: MGHRA, YSYEKL. The CDR3 is made up of 15 amino acids. Trimming pared 3 bases from V and 3 bases from J, leaving 15 bases between. For the CDR3, the DNA is TGCGCCAGCAGCCAGCTGGGACTCGCAAGCTACGAGCAGTACTTC. Protein product: CASSQLGLASYEQYF.

V and J are TRBV19 and TRBJ2-1; 14 positions agree with TRBD2. The trim removed 3 bases at V and 9 bases at J, leaving 13 bases unmatched. Germline CDR1 LNHDA, CDR2 SQIVND (reference sequence). The CDR3 totals 18 residues. DNA for the CDR3: TGTGCCAGTAGTATCCGACTAGCGGGAGGGCCCCGGGGCAGTGAGCAGTTCTTC. Translation gives CASSIRLAGGPRGSEQFF.

The V call is TRBV6-1, the J call TRBJ1-6; no definite D call. The germline gives CDR1 MNHNS, CDR2 SASEGT. This CDR3 contains 16 residues. With 2 bases removed from V and 0 bases from J, the gap between germline ends came to 8 bases. In DNA, the CDR3 is TGTGCCAGCAGTGAACGGTACCGCTCCTATAATTCACCCCTCCACTTT. Translated: CASSERYRSYNSPLHF.

The CDR3 nucleotides read TGCGCCAGCAGCAATTCAGGAAGGTCCTACGAGCAGTACTTC. The encoded protein is CASSNSGRSYEQYF. The chain joins TRBV5-1 to TRBJ2-7; the D is unclear. The CDR3 is 14 amino acids. Trimming cost V 4 bases and J 1 base, with 12 bases left between them. The V gene's germline CDR1 is SGHRS and CDR2 YFSETQ.

The gene calls are TRBV6-2 or TRBV6-3 and TRBJ1-2; D call uncertain. This CDR3 comprises 13 residues. Trimming took 0 bases from V and 8 from J, leaving 10 bases between them. From germline, CDR1 is MNHEY and CDR2 SVGEGT. CDR3 coding DNA: TGTGCCAGCAGTTACTCTGAGGAAGACGGCTACACCTTC. It codes for CASSYSEEDGYTF.

The chain joins TRBV7-2 to TRBJ1-2, with unresolved D. The CDR3 consists of 14 residues. CDR1 SGHTA and CDR2 FQGNSA come from the germline V gene. V was clipped by 0 bases and J by 7 bases, with 12 bases between them. CDR3: CASSLASGGGGYTF. In DNA, the CDR3 is TGTGCCAGCAGCTTAGCGTCAGGAGGAGGTGGCTACACCTTC.

The rearrangement links TRBV7-9 to TRBJ1-2, with D perhaps TRBD1 (5 bases). Germline CDR1 and CDR2: SEHNR and FQNEAQ (reference sequence). Trimming removed 5 bases at V and 7 bases at J, with 14 bases between. The CDR3 runs to 13 residues. CDR3 in DNA: TGTGCCAGCAGCACCCCAGGGCAGGGTGGCTACACCTTC. Amino acids: CASSTPGQGGYTF.

This chain links TRBV4-1 with TRBJ2-1; D ambiguous. Germline assignment: CDR1 MGHRA and CDR2 YSYEKL. V lost 3 bases and J 2 bases, leaving 14 bases between the germline ends. The CDR3 extends over 16 amino acids. CDR3 residues: CASSHPLGGPYNEQFF. CDR3 coding DNA: TGCGCCAGCAGCCATCCCCTGGGTGGGCCCTACAATGAGCAGTTCTTC.

The count of this clone is one. The J gene is TRBJ2-7, the V gene TRBV28; 8 bases are shared with TRBD2. Germline CDR1 MDHEN, CDR2 SYDVKM. There are 14 residues in the CDR3. CDR3 in amino acids: CATLGTGRVHEQYF. CDR3 nucleotide sequence: TGTGCTACCTTGGGGACCGGGAGGGTCCACGAGCAGTACTTC.